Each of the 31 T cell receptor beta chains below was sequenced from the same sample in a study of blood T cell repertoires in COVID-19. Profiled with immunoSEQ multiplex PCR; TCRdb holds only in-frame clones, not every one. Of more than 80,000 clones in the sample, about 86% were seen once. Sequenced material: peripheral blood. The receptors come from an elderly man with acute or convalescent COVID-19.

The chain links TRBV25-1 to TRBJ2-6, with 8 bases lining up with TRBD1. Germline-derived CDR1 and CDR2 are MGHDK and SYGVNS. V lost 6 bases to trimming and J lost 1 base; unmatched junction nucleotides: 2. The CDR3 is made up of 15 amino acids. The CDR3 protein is CASSRDRSGANVLTF. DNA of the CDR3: TGTGCCAGCAGCCGGGACAGGTCTGGGGCCAACGTCCTGACTTTC.

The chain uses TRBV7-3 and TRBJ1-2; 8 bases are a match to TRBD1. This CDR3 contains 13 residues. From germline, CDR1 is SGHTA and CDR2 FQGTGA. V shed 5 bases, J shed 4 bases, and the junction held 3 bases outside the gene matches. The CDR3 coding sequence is TGTGCCAGCAGCCGTACAGGGGGCTATGGCTACACCTTC. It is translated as CASSRTGGYGYTF.

The CDR3 DNA sequence: TGTGCCAGCAGTTTGGAGGTTGAGACCCAGTACTTC. Its translation is CASSLEVETQYF. The chain joins TRBV28 to TRBJ2-5; TRBD2 might be the D (5 bases). CDR3 size: 12 residues. V lost 3 bases and J lost 5, with 7 bases in between. The germline V gene has CDR1 MDHEN and CDR2 SYDVKM.

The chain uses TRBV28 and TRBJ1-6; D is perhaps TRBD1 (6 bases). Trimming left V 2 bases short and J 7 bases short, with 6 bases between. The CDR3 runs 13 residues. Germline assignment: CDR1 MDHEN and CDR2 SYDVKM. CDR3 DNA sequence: TGTGCCAGCAGTTTAGGGGGCAATTCACCCCTCCACTTT. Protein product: CASSLGGNSPLHF.

CDR3 sequence: CASSSRPGLNSYEQYF. CDR3 DNA: TGTGCCAGCAGTTCAAGACCGGGACTAAACTCCTACGAGCAGTACTTC. The rearrangement joins TRBV6-5 to TRBJ2-7; 7 nucleotides align to TRBD2. Germline V CDR1 and CDR2: MNHEY, SVGAGI. V gave up 4 bases and J gave up 0 bases; unmatched junction bases: 9. The CDR3 contains 16 residues.

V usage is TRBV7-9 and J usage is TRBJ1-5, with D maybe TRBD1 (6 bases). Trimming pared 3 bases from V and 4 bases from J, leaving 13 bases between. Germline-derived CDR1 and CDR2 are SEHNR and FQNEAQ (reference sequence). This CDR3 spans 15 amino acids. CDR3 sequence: CASSFGAGANQPQHF. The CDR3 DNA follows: TGTGCCAGCAGCTTCGGAGCAGGGGCGAATCAGCCCCAGCATTTT.

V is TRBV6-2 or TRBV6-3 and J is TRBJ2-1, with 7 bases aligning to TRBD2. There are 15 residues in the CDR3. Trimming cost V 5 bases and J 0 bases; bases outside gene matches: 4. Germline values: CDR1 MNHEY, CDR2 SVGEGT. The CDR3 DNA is TGTGCCAGCAGTCAAACTAGCGCCTCCTACAATGAGCAGTTCTTC. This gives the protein CASSQTSASYNEQFF.

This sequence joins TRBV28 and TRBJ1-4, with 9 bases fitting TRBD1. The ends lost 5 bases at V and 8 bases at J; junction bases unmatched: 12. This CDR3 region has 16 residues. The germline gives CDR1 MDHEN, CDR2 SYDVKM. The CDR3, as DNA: TGTGCCAGCAGTCCGCACTCGACAGGGGGGCGAGAAAAACTGTTTTTT. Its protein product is CASSPHSTGGREKLFF. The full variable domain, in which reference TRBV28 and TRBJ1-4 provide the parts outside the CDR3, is DVKVTQSSRYLVKRTGEKVFLECVQDMDHENMFWYRQDPGLGLRLIYFSYDVKMKEKGDIPEGYSVSREKKERFSLILESASTNQTSMYLCASSPHSTGGREKLFFGSGTQLSVL.

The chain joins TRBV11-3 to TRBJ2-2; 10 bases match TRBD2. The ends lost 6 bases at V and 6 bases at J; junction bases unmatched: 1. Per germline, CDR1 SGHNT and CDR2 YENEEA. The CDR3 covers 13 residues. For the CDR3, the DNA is TGTGCCAGCAGTACTAGCGGGGCCGGGGAGCTGTTTTTT. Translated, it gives CASSTSGAGELFF.

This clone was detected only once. The chain's CDR3 is CASSIDRDTEAFF. For the CDR3, the DNA is TGTGCCAGTAGTATAGACAGGGACACTGAAGCTTTCTTT. The V and J genes are TRBV19 and TRBJ1-1; TRBD1 might be the D (5 bases). The germline gives CDR1 LNHDA, CDR2 SQIVND (reference sequence). The CDR3 has 13 residues. Trimming stripped 0 bases from V and 3 bases from J, with 5 bases between.

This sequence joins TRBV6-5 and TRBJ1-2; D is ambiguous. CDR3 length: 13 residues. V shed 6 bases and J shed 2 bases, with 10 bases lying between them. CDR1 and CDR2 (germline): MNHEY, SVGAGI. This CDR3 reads CASSRDTNYGYTF. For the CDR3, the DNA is TGTGCCAGCAGCCGCGACACAAACTATGGCTACACCTTC.

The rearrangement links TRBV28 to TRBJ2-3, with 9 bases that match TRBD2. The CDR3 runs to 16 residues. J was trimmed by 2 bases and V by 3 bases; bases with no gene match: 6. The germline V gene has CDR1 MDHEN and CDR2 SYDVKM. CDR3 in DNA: TGTGCCAGCAGTTTTGGACTAGCGCGATACACAGATACGCAGTATTTT. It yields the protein CASSFGLARYTDTQYF.

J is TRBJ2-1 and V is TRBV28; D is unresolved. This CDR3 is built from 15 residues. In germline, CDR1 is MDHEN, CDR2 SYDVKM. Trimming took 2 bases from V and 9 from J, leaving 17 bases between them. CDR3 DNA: TGTGCCAGCAGTTTAAGTGGGCTATTAGTAAGTGAGCAGTTCTTC. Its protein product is CASSLSGLLVSEQFF.

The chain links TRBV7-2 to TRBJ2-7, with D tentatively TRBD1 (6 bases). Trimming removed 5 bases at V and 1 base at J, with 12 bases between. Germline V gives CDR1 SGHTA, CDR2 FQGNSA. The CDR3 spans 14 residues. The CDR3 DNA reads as TGTGCCAGCAGCCTAAACGGACAGTCCTACGAGCAGTACTTC. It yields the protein CASSLNGQSYEQYF. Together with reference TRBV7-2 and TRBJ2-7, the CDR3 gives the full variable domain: GAGVSQSPSNKVTEKGKDVELRCDPISGHTALYWYRQSLGQGLEFLIYFQGNSAPDKSGLPSDRFSAERTGGSVSTLTIQRTQQEDSAVYLCASSLNGQSYEQYFGPGTRLTVT.

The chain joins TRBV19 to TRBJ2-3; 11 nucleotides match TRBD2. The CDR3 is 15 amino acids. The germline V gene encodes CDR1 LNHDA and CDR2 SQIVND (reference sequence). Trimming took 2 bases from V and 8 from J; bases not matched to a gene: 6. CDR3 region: CASSIIAGGPTTQYF. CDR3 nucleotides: TGTGCCAGTAGTATAATAGCGGGAGGGCCAACTACGCAGTATTTT.

The CDR3: CASSPTGGGDTQYF. In DNA, the CDR3 is TGTGCCAGTAGTCCCACAGGGGGCGGAGATACGCAGTATTTT. The chain joins TRBV19 to TRBJ2-3, with 9 bases matching TRBD1. The CDR3 has 14 amino acids. The V and J ends lost 5 bases and 5 bases, in that order; junction bases with no gene match: 5. CDR1 and CDR2 from the germline V gene are LNHDA and SQIVND (reference sequence).

The CDR3 DNA follows: TGCGCCAGCAGCTTGGCCTTGGACAGTACCGAGCAGTACTTC. Translated: CASSLALDSTEQYF. The chain links TRBV5-1 to TRBJ2-7; D possibly corresponds to TRBD1 (6 bases). This CDR3 is 14 amino acids long. V lost 0 bases, J lost 6 bases, and 13 bases lay in between. The germline CDR1 and CDR2 sequences are SGHRS and YFSETQ.

The CDR3 DNA sequence: TGTGCCAGCAGTTCCCCCGCGACAGGAACTGACTATGGCTACACCTTC. Amino acids: CASSSPATGTDYGYTF. The V and J genes are TRBV28 and TRBJ1-2; maybe TRBD1 (6 bases). Germline CDR1 and CDR2: MDHEN and SYDVKM. The ends were cut back, 4 bases at V and 3 bases at J, with 18 bases in the middle. The CDR3 is made up of 16 amino acids.

CDR3 nucleotides: TGCGCCAGCAGCCCCGGGACAGGGGGTAATTCCTATGGCTACACCTTC. Amino acid sequence: CASSPGTGGNSYGYTF. The chain links TRBV5-1 to TRBJ1-2; 11 nucleotides line up with TRBD1. The germline V gene encodes CDR1 SGHRS and CDR2 YFSETQ. The CDR3 totals 16 residues. Trimming took 4 bases from V and 4 from J; bases not matched to a gene: 9.

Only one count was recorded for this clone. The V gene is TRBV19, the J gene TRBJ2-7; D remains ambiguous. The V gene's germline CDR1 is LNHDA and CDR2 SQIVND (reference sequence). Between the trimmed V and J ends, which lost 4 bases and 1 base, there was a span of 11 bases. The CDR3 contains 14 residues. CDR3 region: CASSRVHLSYEQYF. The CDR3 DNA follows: TGTGCCAGTAGTAGAGTGCACCTTTCCTACGAGCAGTACTTC.

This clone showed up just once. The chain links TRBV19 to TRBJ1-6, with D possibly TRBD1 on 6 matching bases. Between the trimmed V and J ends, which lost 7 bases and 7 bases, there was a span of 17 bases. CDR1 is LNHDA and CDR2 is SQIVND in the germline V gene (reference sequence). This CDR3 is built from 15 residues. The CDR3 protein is CASTSKNGGNSPLHF. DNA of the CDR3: TGTGCCAGTACAAGTAAGAATGGGGGCAATTCACCCCTCCACTTT. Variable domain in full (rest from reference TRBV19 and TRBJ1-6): DGGITQSPKYLFRKEGQNVTLSCEQNLNHDAMYWYRQDPGQGLRLIYYSQIVNDFQKGDIAEGYSVSREKKESFPLTVTSAQKNPTAFYLCASTSKNGGNSPLHFGNGTRLTVT.

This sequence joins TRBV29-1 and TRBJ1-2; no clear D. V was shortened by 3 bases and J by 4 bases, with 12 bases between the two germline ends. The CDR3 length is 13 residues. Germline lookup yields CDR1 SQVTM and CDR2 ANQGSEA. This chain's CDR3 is CSVEFGDRYGYTF. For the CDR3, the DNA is TGCAGCGTTGAGTTCGGGGATCGCTATGGCTACACCTTC.

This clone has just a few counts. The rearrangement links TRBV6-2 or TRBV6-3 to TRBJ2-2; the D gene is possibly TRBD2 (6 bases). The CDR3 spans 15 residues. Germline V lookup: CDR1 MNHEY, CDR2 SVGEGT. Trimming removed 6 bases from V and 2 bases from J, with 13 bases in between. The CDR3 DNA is TGTGCCAGCAGCGCAGGGAGGACCAACACCGGGGAGCTGTTTTTT. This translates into CASSAGRTNTGELFF.

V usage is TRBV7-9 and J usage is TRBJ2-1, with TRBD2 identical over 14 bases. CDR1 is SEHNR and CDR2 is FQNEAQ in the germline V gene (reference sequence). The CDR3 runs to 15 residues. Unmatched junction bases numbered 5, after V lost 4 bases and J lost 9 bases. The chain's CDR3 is CASSYPGLAGVEQFF. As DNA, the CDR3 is TGTGCCAGCAGCTACCCGGGACTAGCGGGAGTTGAGCAGTTCTTC.

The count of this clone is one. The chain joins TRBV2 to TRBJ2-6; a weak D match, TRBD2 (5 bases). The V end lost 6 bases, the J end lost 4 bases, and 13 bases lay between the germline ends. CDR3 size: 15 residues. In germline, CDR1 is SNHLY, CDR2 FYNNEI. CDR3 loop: CASRERGLGANVLTF. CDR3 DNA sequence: TGTGCCAGCAGAGAAAGAGGGCTCGGGGCCAACGTCCTGACTTTC.

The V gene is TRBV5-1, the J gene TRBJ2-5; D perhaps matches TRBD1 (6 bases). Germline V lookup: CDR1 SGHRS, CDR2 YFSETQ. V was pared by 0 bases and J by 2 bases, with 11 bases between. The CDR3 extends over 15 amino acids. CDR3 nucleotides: TGCGCCAGCAGCTTGGTACGGACAGAGCAAGAGACCCAGTACTTC. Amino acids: CASSLVRTEQETQYF.

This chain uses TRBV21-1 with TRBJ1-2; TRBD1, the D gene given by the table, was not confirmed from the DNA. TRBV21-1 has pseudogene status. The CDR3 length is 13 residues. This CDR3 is CASSPDRDYGYTF. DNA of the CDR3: TGTGCCAGCAGTCCGGACAGGGACTATGGCTACACCTTC.

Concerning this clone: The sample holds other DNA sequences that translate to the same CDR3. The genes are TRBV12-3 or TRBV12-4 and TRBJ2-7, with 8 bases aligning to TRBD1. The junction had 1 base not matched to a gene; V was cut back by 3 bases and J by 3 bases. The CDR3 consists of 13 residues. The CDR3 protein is CASSFDRGYEQYF. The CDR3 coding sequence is TGTGCCAGCAGTTTCGACAGGGGCTACGAGCAGTACTTC.

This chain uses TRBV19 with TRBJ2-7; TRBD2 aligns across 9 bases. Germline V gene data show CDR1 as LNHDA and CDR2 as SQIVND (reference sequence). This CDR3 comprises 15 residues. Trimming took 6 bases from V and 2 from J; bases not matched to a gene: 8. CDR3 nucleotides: TGTGCCAGTAGCTCGGCGGGAGGGCCAACCTACGAGCAGTACTTC. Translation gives CASSSAGGPTYEQYF.

The CDR3 is CASSPQRDYNEQFF. The CDR3 DNA follows: TGTGCCAGCTCACCACAGCGGGACTACAATGAGCAGTTCTTC. The chain joins TRBV18 to TRBJ2-1; 7 bases line up with TRBD2. With V trimmed by 1 base and J by 3 bases, 0 bases remained unmatched. The CDR3 consists of 14 residues. CDR1 is KGHSH, CDR2 LQKENI, per germline.

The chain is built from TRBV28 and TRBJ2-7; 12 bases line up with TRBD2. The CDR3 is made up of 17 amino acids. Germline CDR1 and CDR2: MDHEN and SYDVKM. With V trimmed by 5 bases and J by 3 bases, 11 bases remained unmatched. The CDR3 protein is CASSVWASGRAVYEQYF. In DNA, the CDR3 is TGTGCCAGCAGTGTGTGGGCTAGCGGGAGGGCCGTCTACGAGCAGTACTTC.